The TCR beta chain under discussion was sequenced for a study of CD8 T cells in Susac syndrome. CD8+ and CD4+ T cells circulating in blood were sequenced for TCR beta. The multiple sclerosis controls consisted of treatment-naive patients with relapsing-remitting disease, either stable or active. Reverse transcription of 0.5 to 1 ug RNA was performed with random hexamers. Amplification of the TCR beta CDR3 was carried out by immunoSEQ multiplex PCR, which spanned a total of 54 Vbeta and 13 Jbeta segments. In TCRdb, the immunoSEQ multiplex PCR reads were re-called with MiXCR into one record per CDR3 protein. Among 95,000 to 150,000 distinct CDR3 sequences listed, over 90% were seen once. Losses at the gene ends were 5 bases for V and 1 base for J; bases not matched to a gene: 6. The CDR3 loop spans 15 amino acids. CDR1 and CDR2 (germline): SEHNR, FQNEAQ (reference sequence).

This chain links TRBV7-9 with TRBJ2-5; 8 positions match TRBD1. Sequencing was carried out using CD8+ T cells from PBMCs. The sequence came from a human donor with multiple sclerosis. The CDR3 nucleotides are TGTGCCAGCAGCCCAGGACAGGGATCCCAAGAGACCCAGTACTTC. Translation gives CASSPGQGSQETQYF.